Listed here are 23 T cell receptor beta chains from one sample, sequenced in a study of T cell repertoires in aging, cancer and after chemotherapy. The template was genomic DNA from peripheral blood, not RNA. Multiplex touch-down PCR with TRB-A/B primers amplified rearranged V-D-J TRB sequences. From the multiplex PCR reads, TCRdb called clonotypes with MiXCR, one entry per CDR3 protein. The sample lists more than 2,500 distinct CDR3 sequences, 22% occurring once. The sequenced sample was blood. These receptors all stem from a human donor with a solid tumor.

By share, this clonotype ranks as medium-sized. The rearrangement links TRBV7-2 to TRBJ2-5; TRBD1 agrees at 7 bases. CDR1 is SGHTA, CDR2 FQGNSA, per germline. V lost 6 bases and J lost 2; bases outside the gene matches: 9. The CDR3 runs to 15 residues. CDR3 DNA: TGTGCCAGCAGTCCTCTGGGGACAGCACAAGAGACCCAGTACTTC. It encodes CASSPLGTAQETQYF.

This clonotype is medium-sized within its sample. DNA for the CDR3: TGTGCCAGCAGTGGTTCGGGACAGGAAAGCTACGAGCAGTACTTC. Its protein is CASSGSGQESYEQYF. The J gene is TRBJ2-7, the V gene TRBV6-1; 8 bases are a match to TRBD1. In germline, CDR1 is MNHNS, CDR2 SASEGT. The J segment lost 3 bases and the V segment lost 4 bases, leaving 8 bases of the junction unmatched. The CDR3 loop spans 15 amino acids.

By share of the sample, this clonotype is medium-sized. The chain employs TRBV7-3 and TRBJ2-1, with 7 nucleotides matching TRBD1. Germline V gene lookup returns CDR1 SGHTA and CDR2 FQGTGA. The CDR3 is 15 residues long. After removal of 5 bases from V and 1 base from J, the junction contained 5 bases not matched to a gene. The CDR3, as DNA: TGTGCCAGCAGCCCGGGACAGCGATCCTACAATGAGCAGTTCTTC. Translated: CASSPGQRSYNEQFF.

The V gene is TRBV20-1, the J gene TRBJ2-3, with 7 bases fitting TRBD2. Unmatched junction bases numbered 9, after V lost 2 bases and J lost 1 base. Germline CDR1 and CDR2: DFQATT and SNEGSKA (reference sequence). The CDR3 length is 16 residues. CDR3 residues: CSARSHSSGRTDTQYF. The CDR3 DNA reads TGCAGTGCTAGATCTCACTCTAGCGGCCGCACAGATACGCAGTATTTT.

The rearrangement links TRBV18 to TRBJ1-4; 8 bases align to TRBD1. V shed 10 bases, J shed 8 bases, and the junction held 9 bases outside the gene matches. Germline-derived CDR1 and CDR2 are KGHSH and LQKENI. The CDR3 length is 13 residues. CDR3 region: CATSRGREEKLFF. The CDR3, as DNA: TGTGCCACTTCCAGGGGGCGCGAGGAAAAACTGTTTTTT.

This clonotype is termed medium-sized. The gene calls are TRBV7-9 and TRBJ1-4, with TRBD1 as a possible D gene (6 bases). The CDR3 is made up of 14 amino acids. Trimming removed 5 bases at V and 7 bases at J, with 14 bases between. CDR1 SEHNR and CDR2 FQNEAQ come from the germline V gene (reference sequence). The CDR3 DNA reads as TGTGCCAGCAGCCTGCCGGGGGCAGGTGAAAAACTGTTTTTT. Protein product: CASSLPGAGEKLFF.

By share, this clonotype ranks as large. The V and J genes are TRBV20-1 and TRBJ2-3; D remains unclear. This CDR3 has 14 residues. The germline V gene encodes CDR1 DFQATT and CDR2 SNEGSKA (reference sequence). V lost 3 bases and J 2 bases, leaving 12 bases between the germline ends. The CDR3 nucleotides are TGCAGTGCTAGTCCGGTACTGCTCACAGATACGCAGTATTTT. This translates into CSASPVLLTDTQYF.

This clonotype was counted a few times. The chain uses TRBV12-3 or TRBV12-4 and TRBJ1-4, with no clear D. CDR3 length: 12 residues. The ends were cut back, 7 bases at V and 8 bases at J, with 11 bases in the middle. For the CDR3, the DNA is TGTGCCAGCAAGCCGGGTTCCGAAAAACTGTTTTTT. This gives the protein CASKPGSEKLFF.

This clonotype is classed as medium-sized. CDR3 nucleotides: TGTGCCAGCAGGAGGACAGAAGTCAATTCACCCCTCCACTTT. This sequence encodes CASRRTEVNSPLHF. The J gene is TRBJ1-6, the V gene TRBV6-2 or TRBV6-3; a possible D gene is TRBD1 (6 bases). The V end lost 6 bases, the J end lost 7 bases, and 13 bases lay between the germline ends. There are 14 residues in the CDR3. Per the germline V gene, CDR1 is MNHEY and CDR2 is SVGEGT.

J is TRBJ2-1 and V is TRBV7-2; TRBD2 aligns across 11 bases. CDR1 and CDR2 from the germline V gene are SGHTA and FQGNSA. The CDR3 runs to 15 residues. Germline trimming cut 5 bases from V and 7 bases from J; bases unmatched to any gene: 7. The CDR3 DNA follows: TGTGCCAGCAGCCCACTAGCGGGGGAGGGGAATGAGCAGTTCTTC. It is translated as CASSPLAGEGNEQFF.

This clonotype was counted only a few times. V gene TRBV6-2 or TRBV6-3 combines with J gene TRBJ1-5, with TRBD1 identical over 9 bases. The trim removed 6 bases at V and 0 bases at J, leaving 12 bases unmatched. CDR1 MNHEY and CDR2 SVGEGT come from the germline V gene. CDR3 length equals 18 residues. CDR3 coding DNA: TGTGCCAGCAGAGACCGGGACAGGGTTATGAATAGCAATCAGCCCCAGCATTTT. It yields the protein CASRDRDRVMNSNQPQHF.

DNA of the CDR3: TGTGCCAGCAGCTTCCGAACTAGCGGGGTAAGCCAGTACTTC. Translated, it gives CASSFRTSGVSQYF. The chain is built from TRBV5-6 and TRBJ2-7, with 10 nucleotides matching TRBD2. CDR3 length: 14 residues. Germline CDR1 SGHDT, CDR2 YYEEEE. V lost 2 bases and J lost 10; bases outside the gene matches: 9.

This clonotype is categorized as medium-sized. This chain uses TRBV7-2 with TRBJ1-6; perhaps TRBD1 as D (5 bases). V gave up 1 base and J gave up 6 bases, with 10 bases separating them. The CDR3 totals 15 residues. Germline V gene sequence: CDR1 SGHTA, CDR2 FQGNSA. For the CDR3, the DNA is TGTGCCAGCAGCTTAGATTGGGACCCTAATTCACCCCTCCACTTT. Amino acids: CASSLDWDPNSPLHF.

This clonotype is classed as medium-sized. The chain joins TRBV19 to TRBJ1-5; no definite D call. Germline V gives CDR1 LNHDA, CDR2 SQIVND (reference sequence). The CDR3 is 14 residues long. Trimming stripped 4 bases from V and 2 bases from J, with 9 bases between. CDR3 coding DNA: TGTGCCAGTAGTAACCTGGGAGGCAATCAGCCCCAGCATTTT. Translated: CASSNLGGNQPQHF.

A few counts support this clonotype. The chain recombines TRBV7-2 with TRBJ1-1; TRBD1 is a possible D gene (6 bases). Germline values: CDR1 SGHTA, CDR2 FQGNSA. V dropped 2 bases and J dropped 2 bases, with 15 bases sitting between them. The length of the CDR3 is 16 residues. The CDR3 sequence is CASSLSSGGGNTEAFF. CDR3 bases: TGTGCCAGCAGCTTATCCTCCGGGGGCGGTAACACTGAAGCTTTCTTT. The full variable domain, completed using reference TRBV7-2 and TRBJ1-1, is GAGVSQSPSNKVTEKGKDVELRCDPISGHTALYWYRQSLGQGLEFLIYFQGNSAPDKSGLPSDRFSAERTGGSVSTLTIQRTQQEDSAVYLCASSLSSGGGNTEAFFGQGTRLTVV.

In its sample, this clonotype ranks as medium-sized. This chain connects TRBV19 to TRBJ2-1; 7 bases align to TRBD1. V was clipped by 5 bases and J by 3 bases; unmatched bases: 10. Germline CDR1 and CDR2: LNHDA and SQIVND (reference sequence). There are 16 residues in the CDR3. CDR3 amino acids: CASSSPGQRIYNEQFF. In nucleotides, the CDR3 is TGTGCCAGTAGTTCCCCGGGACAGAGGATCTACAATGAGCAGTTCTTC.

Judged by abundance, this clonotype is medium-sized. V and J are TRBV7-2 and TRBJ2-1; TRBD2 matches at 15 bases. Unmatched junction bases numbered 6, after V lost 5 bases and J lost 4 bases. The CDR3 runs 17 residues. CDR1 SGHTA and CDR2 FQGNSA come from the germline V gene. CDR3 loop: CASSKGLAGGTYNEQFF. CDR3 bases: TGTGCCAGCAGCAAAGGACTAGCGGGGGGGACGTACAATGAGCAGTTCTTC. Together with reference TRBV7-2 and TRBJ2-1, the CDR3 gives the full variable domain: GAGVSQSPSNKVTEKGKDVELRCDPISGHTALYWYRQSLGQGLEFLIYFQGNSAPDKSGLPSDRFSAERTGGSVSTLTIQRTQQEDSAVYLCASSKGLAGGTYNEQFFGPGTRLTVL.

This clonotype is medium-sized. The rearrangement uses TRBV6-5 and TRBJ1-4; D is uncertain. This CDR3 has 15 residues. V was shortened by 0 bases and J by 4 bases, with 9 bases between the two germline ends. Germline CDR1 reads MNHEY; CDR2 reads SVGAGI. CDR3 coding DNA: TGTGCCAGCAGTTACTCCCGGCCGATTAATGAAAAACTGTTTTTT. Amino acids: CASSYSRPINEKLFF.

The chain carries TRBV12-5 and TRBJ1-5; D gene uncertain. The CDR3 sequence is 16 residues long. Looked up from germline, CDR1 is LGHNT and CDR2 is FRNRAP. V lost 3 bases, J lost 6 bases, and 18 bases lay in between. The CDR3 DNA is TGTGCTAGTGGTTTTACCGGGAGCGAACGGAGTCAGCCCCAGCATTTT. Translation gives CASGFTGSERSQPQHF.

In its sample, this clonotype ranks as medium-sized. The V and J genes are TRBV5-4 and TRBJ1-2; possible D gene TRBD1, 5 bases. This CDR3 is built from 13 residues. Germline V lookup: CDR1 SGHNT, CDR2 YYREEE (reference sequence). The V and J ends lost 0 bases and 8 bases respectively, with 11 bases between them. The CDR3 spells CASSLVGAGGYTF. CDR3 bases: TGTGCCAGCAGCTTGGTTGGGGCAGGCGGCTACACCTTC.

Note on this clonotype: A single base separates this from a much larger clone, so it may be a read error. The rearrangement joins TRBV7-2 to TRBJ2-1, with TRBD2 identical over 14 bases. The CDR3 is 18 residues long. V was pared by 7 bases and J by 4 bases, with 12 bases of the junction left unmatched. The germline V gene encodes CDR1 SGHTA and CDR2 FQGNSA. In DNA, the CDR3 is TGTGCCAGCACCTCCCCCGGGACTAGCGGGGGCCAGTACAATGAGCAGTTCTTC. Its translation is CASTSPGTSGGQYNEQFF.

On this clonotype itself: Compared with germline, one end of the junction differs, possibly owing to a read error. The chain is built from TRBV7-2 and TRBJ1-2; tentative D call: TRBD1 (5 bases). CDR1 is SGHTA, CDR2 FQGNSA, per germline. CDR3 length: 17 residues. This chain's CDR3 is CVSSHYSGTRNGYGYTF. CDR3 coding DNA: TGTGTCAGCAGCCACTATTCAGGGACCAGGAACGGCTATGGCTACACCTTC.

Note on this clonotype: Since a much larger clone is just one base distant, this may be a read error. The rearrangement uses TRBV7-2 and TRBJ2-3; a weak D match, TRBD2 (7 bases). V lost 3 bases, J lost 2 bases, and 12 bases lay in between. The CDR3 spans 15 residues. Per germline, CDR1 SGHTA and CDR2 FQGNSA. CDR3 in amino acids: CASSLWGGYTDTQYF. Written as DNA, the CDR3 is TGTGCCAGCAGCTTGTGGGGGGGCTACACAGATACGCAGTATTTT. Full variable domain (missing parts from reference TRBV7-2 and TRBJ2-3): GAGVSQSPSNKVTEKGKDVELRCDPISGHTALYWYRQSLGQGLEFLIYFQGNSAPDKSGLPSDRFSAERTGGSVSTLTIQRTQQEDSAVYLCASSLWGGYTDTQYFGPGTRLTVL.